The present TCR beta chain was sequenced within a study of T cell responses to AZD1222 COVID-19 vaccine. General study findings and limits: Spike-specific TCRs gained breadth and depth after people received two AZD1222 doses. Distributed over spike, vaccine-associated CD4 TCRs predominated at 160-218 and 743-854.

Here immunoSEQ multiplex PCR was the method, and the copy in TCRdb shows in-frame clones only, minus some. The data contain over 80,000 clones, about 89% of them singletons. Second-dose timings of about 4 or about 12 weeks were pooled. The germline V gene has CDR1 SNHLY and CDR2 FYNNEI. The CDR3 loop spans 16 amino acids. Trimming pared 8 bases from V and 7 bases from J, leaving 24 bases between. Turning to this clone: Its cognate antigen is unknown.

Sequencing used peripheral blood, obtained 28 days after the second AZD1222 dose. This chain connects TRBV2 to TRBJ2-1, with TRBD2 as a possible D gene (5 bases). The clonotype originates from an adult who received the AZD1222 COVID-19 vaccine. The CDR3 region has the DNA TGTGCCAGCCAAAGGACTCACGCGGGTTACCTAAATGAGCAGTTCTTC. Translated, it gives CASQRTHAGYLNEQFF.